Given below is one T cell receptor beta chain in context. The CDR3 has 14 residues. Trimming shortened V by 4 bases and J by 3 bases, and 13 bases separated the two germline ends. Germline loops: CDR1 SQVTM, CDR2 ANQGSEA. The data are from a study of CD8+ T cells in alopecia areata. RNA extraction and reverse transcription yielded cDNA as sequencing template. TCRdb's table, derived via immunoSEQ multiplex PCR, lists solely in-frame clones and lacks some. The sample contains more than 85,000 clones, 40% to 55% of which appear only once. The sample comprised CD4+ T cells sorted from blood. The sequence was obtained from a human donor with alopecia areata. J is TRBJ2-1 and V is TRBV29-1; D gene ambiguous. CDR3 residues: CSVGMRLNYNEQFF. The CDR3 nucleotides read TGCAGCGTTGGTATGCGATTAAACTACAATGAGCAGTTCTTC.